This TCR beta chain was captured by sequencing in a study of ipilimumab plus nivolumab after autologous stem cell transplantation. Study as a whole: Median doses per patient: a few ipilimumab, 8 or 9 nivolumab.

Looked up from germline, CDR1 is GTSNPN and CDR2 is SVGIG (reference sequence). The V gene end was trimmed by 5 bases and the J gene end by 4 bases; junction bases not matched to a gene: 4. The CDR3 contains 13 residues. Notes on this clone: Its target is not known.

Starting 14 to 28 days after autologous transplant, ipilimumab 1 mg/kg was given. Produced via immunoSEQ multiplex PCR; TCRdb's table is partial and in-frame only. The data contain around 23,000 clones, approximately 73% of them seen just once; the ten biggest clones take up around a quarter. Study-wide results and caveats: TCR repertoire, Treg phenotype and gut microbiota reportedly support more study of this approach.

The chain carries TRBV30 and TRBJ1-2, with TRBD1 matching over 10 bases. The clonotype comes from a male donor with diffuse large B-cell lymphoma. The specimen comprised PBMCs, sampled in a trial of ipilimumab plus nivolumab as post-transplant consolidation. The CDR3 loop is CAWGDRGTYGYTF. In nucleotides, the CDR3 is TGTGCCTGGGGGGACAGGGGAACCTATGGCTACACCTTC.